The source of this T cell receptor beta chain is a study of shared clonotypes between healthy human individuals. Overall study results and limits: The generation probabilities recorded for non-shared clonotypes fell below those of clonotypes shared by all four donors. With several donors compared, 4% to 5% of naive CD4 clonotypes were shared.

Measured with immunoSEQ multiplex PCR; TCRdb has only the in-frame clones, and not every one. The sample lists about 1.1 million clones; 75% to 85% were seen once. As concerns this clone: Antigen unknown.

Germline V gene sequence: CDR1 KGHSH, CDR2 LQKENI. Trimming took off 3 bases at V and 7 bases at J, with 16 bases between the two ends. The CDR3 spans 14 residues. The chain has TRBV18 and TRBJ2-7, with D maybe TRBD1 (6 bases). The specimen sequenced was memory CD4+ T cells from PBMCs. This sample's subset: CD45RA-negative fraction. The origin of this receptor is a man between 18 and 35 years old in good health. Some clones in this sample may be carry-over from other donors' samples. The CDR3 loop reads CASSPVQGSGEQYF. CDR3 DNA: TGTGCCAGCTCACCGGTGCAGGGGAGTGGAGAGCAGTACTTC.